A single sample is the source of the 16 T cell receptor beta chains below, sequenced in a study of T cells in Graves' hyperthyroidism and ophthalmopathy. The source material, RNA transcripts, was used to amplify TCR beta CDR3 regions. A set of HTBI primers served as the primers for a first-round RT-PCR of the TCR CDR3. In TCRdb, the multiplex PCR reads were re-called with MiXCR into one record per CDR3 protein. The data show 350,000 to 450,000 distinct CDR3 sequences, about 14% seen once. The sequencing sample was made of blood. These receptors all come from an older woman with Graves' hyperthyroidism.

The table lists this clonotype with a few counts. The gene calls are TRBV18 and TRBJ1-3, with TRBD1 matching 9 bases. Germline V gives CDR1 KGHSH, CDR2 LQKENI. The CDR3 has 14 residues. V lost 6 bases to trimming and J lost 6 bases; unmatched junction nucleotides: 6. The chain's CDR3 is CASSEQGAVNTIYF. In DNA, the CDR3 is TGTGCCAGCTCGGAACAGGGGGCGGTAAACACCATATATTTT.

In its sample, this clonotype was seen many times. The CDR3 spells CASSRKERTDTQYF. CDR3 DNA: TGTGCCAGCAGTCGAAAGGAGCGGACAGATACGCAGTATTTT. This sequence joins TRBV2 and TRBJ2-3, with a possible D match to TRBD2 (5 bases). Looked up from germline, CDR1 is SNHLY and CDR2 is FYNNEI. Trimming took off 5 bases at V and 3 bases at J, with 12 bases between the two ends. CDR3 length equals 14 residues.

This clonotype occurred many times. The gene calls are TRBV30 and TRBJ2-7; no firm D call. V gave up 4 bases and J gave up 3 bases, with 13 bases separating them. The CDR3 spans 13 residues. Germline loops: CDR1 GTSNPN, CDR2 SVGIG (reference sequence). This chain's CDR3 is CAWTPSSFYEQYF. DNA for the CDR3: TGTGCCTGGACTCCGAGTTCTTTCTACGAGCAGTACTTC.

The chain uses TRBV19 and TRBJ2-1; D is undetermined. V lost 6 bases and J lost 3, with 9 bases in between. CDR1 is LNHDA and CDR2 is SQIVND in the germline V gene (reference sequence). The CDR3 runs to 13 residues. The CDR3 DNA follows: TGTGCCAGTAGAACTGGAAACTACAATGAGCAGTTCTTC. Protein: CASRTGNYNEQFF.

The sample holds many counts of this clonotype. The V gene is TRBV7-6, the J gene TRBJ2-7; D is unclear. Deletions cut 2 bases from V and 6 bases from J, with 8 bases between. Per the germline V gene, CDR1 is SGHVS and CDR2 is FNYEAQ. The CDR3 has 12 residues. The CDR3 region has the DNA TGTGCCAGCAGCTTACCCTCCCGCGAGCAGTACTTC. Translation: CASSLPSREQYF.

V is TRBV11-3 and J is TRBJ2-6; D is perhaps TRBD2 (5 bases). Trimming pared 5 bases from V and 2 bases from J, leaving 10 bases between. CDR1 and CDR2 (germline): SGHNT, YENEEA. CDR3 length: 15 amino acids. CDR3 residues: CASSKQEAGANVLTF. The CDR3 coding sequence is TGTGCCAGCAGCAAGCAGGAGGCTGGGGCCAACGTCCTGACTTTC.

This clonotype was recorded a few times. This rearrangement joins TRBV9 to TRBJ2-3; 8 bases are a match to TRBD2. Trimming at V came to 3 bases and at J to 7 bases, leaving 10 bases not matched to a gene. The CDR3 totals 15 residues. Germline values: CDR1 SGDLS, CDR2 YYNGEE. The CDR3 DNA sequence: TGTGCCAGCAGCGGTTACGGGACTAGGGGCAATACGCAGTATTTT. It encodes CASSGYGTRGNTQYF.

This clonotype was seen at least ten times. The V and J genes are TRBV7-2 and TRBJ2-7, with D perhaps TRBD2 (6 bases). Germline values: CDR1 SGHTA, CDR2 FQGNSA. The CDR3 is made up of 15 amino acids. V lost 3 bases to trimming and J lost 2 bases, with 14 bases between them. CDR3 protein: CASSLGGRRTYEQYF. As DNA, the CDR3 is TGTGCCAGCAGCTTGGGAGGCAGGAGGACCTACGAGCAGTACTTC.

There are many counts of this clonotype. The rearrangement joins TRBV6-1 to TRBJ2-1; D unresolved. CDR1 is MNHNS, CDR2 SASEGT, per germline. The CDR3 is 15 amino acids. Trimming left V 7 bases short and J 1 base short, with 14 bases between. CDR3 in amino acids: CASTMDLGSYNEQFF. For the CDR3, the DNA is TGTGCCAGCACCATGGACCTTGGGTCCTACAATGAGCAGTTCTTC.

The table lists this clonotype with many counts. The V call is TRBV6-1, the J call TRBJ2-1; TRBD2 aligns across 12 bases. Trimming at V came to 6 bases and at J to 2 bases, leaving 8 bases not matched to a gene. The V gene's germline CDR1 is MNHNS and CDR2 SASEGT. This CDR3 spans 17 amino acids. The DNA of the CDR3 is TGTGCCAGCAGGACCCCTAGCGGGAGGGGGGCCTACAATGAGCAGTTCTTC. It specifies CASRTPSGRGAYNEQFF.

In its sample, this clonotype was seen many times. This chain uses TRBV12-5 with TRBJ2-7; 8 nucleotides line up with TRBD1. The CDR3 contains 18 residues. Losses at the gene ends were 0 bases for V and 3 bases for J; bases not matched to a gene: 13. Germline V gene sequence: CDR1 LGHNT, CDR2 FRNRAP. The CDR3 loop is CASGLVRNTPGQGYEQYF. DNA for the CDR3: TGTGCTAGTGGTTTGGTACGAAATACCCCCGGACAGGGCTACGAGCAGTACTTC.

This clonotype was counted at least ten times. This chain joins TRBV24-1 and TRBJ2-1, with D perhaps given as TRBD1 or TRBD2 (6 bases each). V lost 9 bases, J lost 3 bases, and 17 bases lay in between. There are 15 residues in the CDR3. Germline lookup yields CDR1 KGHDR and CDR2 SFDVKD. The CDR3 DNA is TGTGCCACCGCCGGAGGGCAGGGGTACTACAATGAGCAGTTCTTC. Its protein is CATAGGQGYYNEQFF.

In its sample, this clonotype was seen a few times. The chain links TRBV25-1 to TRBJ2-1; TRBD2 might be the D (5 bases). This CDR3 has 17 amino acids. V was shortened by 1 base and J by 0 bases, with 13 bases between the two germline ends. CDR1 and CDR2 (germline): MGHDK, SYGVNS. This chain's CDR3 is CASSEFKVGDSYNEQFF. The CDR3 DNA is TGTGCCAGCAGTGAATTCAAAGTGGGAGACTCCTACAATGAGCAGTTCTTC.

This clonotype was seen a handful of times. CDR3 coding DNA: TGTGCCAGCAGTGGGCTAGCGGGAGGAGTCGATACGCAGTATTTT. Amino acid sequence: CASSGLAGGVDTQYF. The genes are TRBV6-1 and TRBJ2-3; 11 nucleotides agree with TRBD2. V dropped 4 bases and J dropped 6; count of bases not matched to a gene: 6. Germline V CDR1 and CDR2: MNHNS, SASEGT. CDR3 size: 15 residues.

In its sample, this clonotype was seen many times. The chain uses TRBV7-9 and TRBJ2-1; 10 nucleotides agree with TRBD1. Germline-derived CDR1 and CDR2 are SEHNR and FQNEAQ (reference sequence). V shed 3 bases and J 12 bases; nucleotides not matched to a gene: 11. The CDR3 spans 15 residues. CDR3 region: CASSFPDRGNSGQFF. The CDR3 DNA reads TGTGCCAGCAGCTTTCCGGACAGGGGGAATTCCGGGCAGTTCTTC. The variable domain in full, completed from reference TRBV7-9 and TRBJ2-1, reads DTGVSQNPRHKITKRGQNVTFRCDPISEHNRLYWYRQTLGQGPEFLTYFQNEAQLEKSRLLSDRFSAERPKGSFSTLEIQRTEQGDSAMYLCASSFPDRGNSGQFFGPGTRLTVL.

This clonotype was detected many times. The CDR3, as DNA: TGTGCCACCAGTGATTACAAGGCGGGAGGTCCCACTCGGAAGCCCTACAATGAGCAGTTCTTC. This sequence encodes CATSDYKAGGPTRKPYNEQFF. The rearrangement links TRBV24-1 to TRBJ2-1; 8 bases align to TRBD2. The CDR3 length is 21 residues. The germline V gene has CDR1 KGHDR and CDR2 SFDVKD. V shed 2 bases and J 2 bases; nucleotides not matched to a gene: 19.